This T cell receptor beta chain was found in a study of shared clonotypes between healthy human individuals. Generated by immunoSEQ multiplex PCR, the TCRdb table keeps only in-frame clones and is missing some. The data hold some 2.3 million clones, with approximately 93% observed a single time. With respect to this clone: Its antigen is unknown.

CDR3 size: 16 residues. V was clipped by 1 base and J by 2 bases, with 11 bases between them. Germline V gives CDR1 SGHVS, CDR2 FNYEAQ. Regarding the study as a whole: Shared clonotypes: 4.5% to 6.5% naive CD4, roughly 4% naive CD8, less than 2.5% memory CD4, about 0.41% memory CD8. The researchers took only blood, and tissue repertoires probably look different.

Sequencing input: naive CD4+ T cells from PBMCs. Stated subset: CD45RA+ positively selected. This TCR derives from a man younger than 30 in good health. Some clones in this sample may be carry-over from other donors' samples. The rearrangement links TRBV7-6 to TRBJ2-2, with D perhaps TRBD1 (6 bases). CDR3 sequence: CASSLVGTPNTGELFF. The CDR3 DNA is TGTGCCAGCAGCTTAGTTGGGACACCTAACACCGGGGAGCTGTTTTTT. The full variable domain, its missing parts supplied by reference TRBV7-6 and TRBJ2-2, is GAGVSQSPRYKVTKRGQDVALRCDPISGHVSLYWYRQALGQGPEFLTYFNYEAQQDKSGLPNDRFSAERPEGSISTLTIQRTEQRDSAMYRCASSLVGTPNTGELFFGEGSRLTVL.